The next 23 T cell receptor beta chains were all read from a single sample in a study of cytomegalovirus exposure and HLA in healthy donors. A multiplex PCR was run with 60 Vbeta primers and 13 Jbeta primers. Sequencing used immunoSEQ multiplex PCR; TCRdb keeps in-frame clones, though not all of them. The table lists over 150,000 clones, approximately 82% of them singletons. The sequencing sample was made of PBMCs. Receptor source: a woman aged 30 to 39 in good health and CMV-seronegative.

V and J are TRBV4-1 and TRBJ1-6; D might be TRBD1 (6 bases). The germline gives CDR1 MGHRA, CDR2 YSYEKL. Trimming took 1 base from V and 10 from J, leaving 11 bases between them. This CDR3 is built from 14 residues. The CDR3 sequence is CASSQGSRGSPLHF. The CDR3, as DNA: TGCGCCAGCAGCCAAGGGAGCAGGGGATCACCCCTCCACTTT.

This clone was observed a single time. The CDR3: CASSPLPTNTGELFF. In DNA form, the CDR3 reads TGTGCCAGCAGCCCCCTCCCTACGAACACCGGGGAGCTGTTTTTT. The chain uses TRBV11-2 and TRBJ2-2; D not certain. Trimming took off 5 bases at V and 0 bases at J, with 10 bases between the two ends. CDR3 length: 15 amino acids. Germline V gene lookup returns CDR1 SGHAT and CDR2 FQNNGV.

The chain is built from TRBV11-2 and TRBJ2-1; no clear D gene. The CDR3 loop spans 17 amino acids. CDR1 is SGHAT, CDR2 FQNNGV, per germline. Between the trimmed V and J ends, which lost 5 bases and 0 bases, there was a span of 17 bases. CDR3 sequence reads: CASSRQTSYSSYNEQFF. The CDR3 DNA sequence: TGTGCCAGCAGCCGTCAAACGTCCTATAGCTCCTACAATGAGCAGTTCTTC.

The chain combines TRBV2 with TRBJ2-6; TRBD2 is a possible D gene (5 bases). This CDR3 has 15 amino acids. The V and J ends lost 4 bases and 1 base respectively, with 8 bases between them. The germline gives CDR1 SNHLY, CDR2 FYNNEI. The CDR3 DNA sequence: TGTGCCAGCAGTGTCGACTATTCTGGGGCCAACGTCCTGACTTTC. Translation: CASSVDYSGANVLTF.

The V gene is TRBV4-3, the J gene TRBJ1-5; 10 bases match TRBD1. The CDR3 has 15 residues. CDR1 and CDR2 from the germline V gene are LGHNA and YSLEER. After removal of 0 bases from V and 5 bases from J, the junction contained 1 base not matched to a gene. The CDR3 region is CASSQEGQGDQPQHF. Here the CDR3 DNA reads TGCGCCAGCAGCCAAGAAGGACAGGGGGATCAGCCCCAGCATTTT.

The chain carries TRBV2 and TRBJ1-3; D possibly corresponds to TRBD1 (6 bases). Germline CDR1 and CDR2: SNHLY and FYNNEI. The CDR3 runs 15 residues. Trimming left V 5 bases short and J 1 base short, with 12 bases between. CDR3 sequence: CASSSTRGSGNTIYF. In DNA form, the CDR3 reads TGTGCCAGCAGTTCTACCAGGGGATCTGGAAACACCATATATTTT.

The genes are TRBV4-1 and TRBJ1-3; 7 positions agree with TRBD1. This CDR3 comprises 19 residues. Looked up from germline, CDR1 is MGHRA and CDR2 is YSYEKL. The junction had 12 bases not matched to a gene; V was cut back by 0 bases and J by 1 base. The CDR3 region has the DNA TGCGCCAGCAGCCAAGACGCTAACAGGGGCACCTTATCTGGAAACACCATATATTTT. Its protein is CASSQDANRGTLSGNTIYF.

This chain links TRBV10-3 with TRBJ1-4; TRBD1 might be the D (5 bases). The CDR3 extends over 16 amino acids. Trimming pared 6 bases from V and 3 bases from J, leaving 17 bases between. The germline CDR1 and CDR2 sequences are ENHRY and SYGVKD. CDR3 residues: CAIRRGLSGANEKLFF. DNA of the CDR3: TGTGCCATCAGGAGGGGCCTTTCGGGGGCTAATGAAAAACTGTTTTTT.

With regard to this clone: The junction departs from the called germline gene at one end, perhaps through a read error. The chain combines TRBV7-9 with TRBJ1-2; TRBD1 matches 7 bases. The CDR3 is made up of 13 amino acids. Per germline, CDR1 SEHNR and CDR2 FQNEAQ (reference sequence). The CDR3 DNA follows: TGTTCCAGCAGCCTACTGACAGGGAACGGCTACACCTTC. Its translation: CSSSLLTGNGYTF.

V and J are TRBV5-1 and TRBJ1-1; D possibly corresponds to TRBD1 (5 bases). The CDR3 is 14 amino acids. The ends were cut back, 2 bases at V and 1 base at J, with 9 bases in the middle. Germline V gene data show CDR1 as SGHRS and CDR2 as YFSETQ. CDR3 in amino acids: CASSLPGENTEAFF. The CDR3 DNA follows: TGCGCCAGCAGCTTACCGGGGGAGAACACTGAAGCTTTCTTT.

V usage is TRBV11-2 and J usage is TRBJ2-5, with 8 bases fitting TRBD1. Germline V CDR1 and CDR2: SGHAT, FQNNGV. The trim removed 3 bases at V and 0 bases at J, leaving 6 bases unmatched. The CDR3 runs 16 residues. The CDR3 DNA reads as TGTGCCAGCAGCTTCGGACAGGGAGTGGACCAAGAGACCCAGTACTTC. This sequence encodes CASSFGQGVDQETQYF. Full variable domain (rest looked up from reference TRBV11-2 and TRBJ2-5): EAGVAQSPRYKIIEKRQSVAFWCNPISGHATLYWYQQILGQGPKLLIQFQNNGVVDDSQLPKDRFSAERLKGVDSTLKIQPAKLEDSAVYLCASSFGQGVDQETQYFGPGTRLLVL.

The chain carries TRBV29-1 and TRBJ1-4, with D tentatively TRBD1 (5 bases). The V gene lost 4 bases and the J gene lost 7 bases, with 10 bases spanning the gap. The germline gives CDR1 SQVTM, CDR2 ANQGSEA. There are 12 residues in the CDR3. The CDR3 nucleotides read TGCAGCGTTGCCGGGGGGGGTGAAAAACTGTTTTTT. Translated, it gives CSVAGGGEKLFF.

This clone was recorded only once. This chain joins TRBV10-3 and TRBJ1-5; 8 bases map to TRBD1. Germline-derived CDR1 and CDR2 are ENHRY and SYGVKD. V trimming: 5 bases; J trimming: 0 bases; junction bases outside the gene matches: 3. The CDR3 runs 15 residues. CDR3 in DNA: TGTGCCATCAGTCCAGGACAGGGTAGCAATCAGCCCCAGCATTTT. This sequence encodes CAISPGQGSNQPQHF.

This chain links TRBV28 with TRBJ1-2, with D uncertain. Trimming removed 4 bases at V and 2 bases at J, with 5 bases between. Germline V lookup: CDR1 MDHEN, CDR2 SYDVKM. This CDR3 comprises 12 residues. The CDR3 spells CASSYRNYGYTF. CDR3 sequence (DNA): TGTGCCAGCAGTTACAGAAACTATGGCTACACCTTC.

The chain carries TRBV19 and TRBJ2-5; D uncertain. V was cut by 4 bases and J by 5 bases, with 11 bases left in between. The CDR3 is 13 residues long. In germline, CDR1 is LNHDA, CDR2 SQIVND (reference sequence). CDR3: CASSTTLVETQYF. The CDR3 DNA follows: TGTGCCAGTAGTACCACCTTAGTTGAGACCCAGTACTTC.

The V gene is TRBV2, the J gene TRBJ1-1; D is undetermined. V dropped 4 bases and J dropped 0 bases, with 6 bases sitting between them. Germline V gene sequence: CDR1 SNHLY, CDR2 FYNNEI. The CDR3 covers 13 residues. CDR3 coding DNA: TGTGCCAGCAGTGTTACAGTGAACACTGAAGCTTTCTTT. Translation gives CASSVTVNTEAFF.

The chain links TRBV4-1 to TRBJ2-7, with TRBD1 as a possible D gene (6 bases). V lost 0 bases and J 3 bases, leaving 9 bases between the germline ends. The CDR3 runs 14 residues. CDR1 is MGHRA and CDR2 is YSYEKL in the germline V gene. The CDR3 sequence: CASSQETGYYEQYF. The CDR3 region has the DNA TGCGCCAGCAGCCAAGAAACAGGGTACTACGAGCAGTACTTC.

The chain has TRBV19 and TRBJ1-4; maybe TRBD1 (5 bases). V was cut by 1 base and J by 11 bases, with 11 bases left in between. Per the germline V gene, CDR1 is LNHDA and CDR2 is SQIVND (reference sequence). The CDR3 consists of 13 residues. The CDR3 region has the DNA TGTGCCAGTAGTATAGGACAGACCTCCAAACTGTTTTTT. Translation gives CASSIGQTSKLFF.

The table lists this clone with a few counts. The gene calls are TRBV18 and TRBJ1-3; D perhaps matches TRBD1 (5 bases). Germline V gene data show CDR1 as KGHSH and CDR2 as LQKENI. The CDR3 totals 17 residues. The V gene lost 5 bases and the J gene lost 2 bases, with 19 bases spanning the gap. CDR3 in amino acids: CASSTDILLTAGNTIYF. In DNA, the CDR3 is TGTGCCAGCTCAACGGACATCCTTCTCACAGCTGGAAACACCATATATTTT.

V and J are TRBV7-2 and TRBJ2-7; 7 positions match TRBD2. The germline CDR1 and CDR2 sequences are SGHTA and FQGNSA. J lost 1 base, V lost 4 bases, and 4 bases had no gene match. The CDR3 sequence is 14 residues long. This CDR3 is CASSSVAGSYEQYF. CDR3 sequence (DNA): TGTGCCAGCAGCTCAGTAGCGGGTTCCTACGAGCAGTACTTC.

This clone was seen a single time. This chain connects TRBV7-8 to TRBJ1-1, with D maybe TRBD1 (6 bases). Germline loops: CDR1 SGHVS, CDR2 FQNEAQ. The ends were cut back, 5 bases at V and 3 bases at J, with 10 bases in the middle. The CDR3 length is 13 residues. CDR3 residues: CASSIQGYTEAFF. Here the CDR3 DNA reads TGTGCCAGCAGCATACAGGGTTACACTGAAGCTTTCTTT. Complete variable domain (other parts from reference TRBV7-8 and TRBJ1-1): GAGVSQSPRYKVAKRGQDVALRCDPISGHVSLFWYQQALGQGPEFLTYFQNEAQLDKSGLPSDRFFAERPEGSVSTLKIQRTQQEDSAVYLCASSIQGYTEAFFGQGTRLTVV.

Remarks on this clone: A junction boundary mismatches the germline segment, possibly from a read error. The chain recombines TRBV30 with TRBJ2-6, with a weak D call TRBD2 (6 bases). The CDR3 totals 15 residues. Germline V gene sequence: CDR1 GTSNPN, CDR2 SVGIG (reference sequence). CDR3 nucleotides: TGTGCCTGGAGTGTCGGGAGCTCTGGGGCCAACGGCCTGACTTTC. Protein sequence: CAWSVGSSGANGLTF.

This sequence joins TRBV5-4 and TRBJ1-4; maybe TRBD1 (6 bases). Germline V gene lookup returns CDR1 SGHNT and CDR2 YYREEE (reference sequence). The V gene lost 3 bases and the J gene lost 5 bases, with 14 bases spanning the gap. This CDR3 spans 15 amino acids. Here the CDR3 reads CASSSAGTYNEKLFF. The CDR3 bases are TGTGCCAGCAGCTCAGCCGGGACATACAATGAAAAACTGTTTTTT.